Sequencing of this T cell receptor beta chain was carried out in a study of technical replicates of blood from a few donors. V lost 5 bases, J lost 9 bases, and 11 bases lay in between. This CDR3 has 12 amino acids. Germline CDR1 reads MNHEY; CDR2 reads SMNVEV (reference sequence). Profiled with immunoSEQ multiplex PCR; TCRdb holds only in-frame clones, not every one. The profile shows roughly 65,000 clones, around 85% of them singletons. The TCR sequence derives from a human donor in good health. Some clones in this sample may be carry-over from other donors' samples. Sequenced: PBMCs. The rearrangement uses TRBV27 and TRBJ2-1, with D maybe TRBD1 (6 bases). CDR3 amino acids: CASSTGFAEQFF. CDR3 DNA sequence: TGTGCCAGCAGTACAGGGTTCGCTGAGCAGTTCTTC.